These T cell receptor beta chains were read from a single sample in a study of graft-versus-host responses after intestinal transplantation. Antigens for these TCRs are unknown. Assay: immunoSEQ multiplex PCR; the TCRdb copy retains only in-frame clones and omits some. This sample has over 100,000 clones; approximately 96% occur once, and the top ten carry over 2.5%. The sequences come from unstimulated CD8+ T cells sorted from spleen or lymph node cells, collected before intestinal transplant. The source of these receptors is a human donor who received an intestinal transplant. The CDR3 runs from the conserved cysteine through the conserved F or W. The D gene is left open where the match is weak. Only part of the rows carry a size: once, few, many, or a class if the clone is expanded.

clone size: NA
D gene: TRBD2
J gene: TRBJ2-7
V gene: TRBV19
CDR3 DNA: TGTGCCAGTACCATTAGCGGGAACGCCTACGAGCAGTACTTC
CDR3 protein: CASTISGNAYEQYF

clone size: NA
D gene: TRBD2
J gene: TRBJ2-7
V gene: TRBV7-8
CDR3 DNA: TGTGCCAGCAGCCGGACTAGCGGGAGAGAGCAGTACTTC
CDR3 protein: CASSRTSGREQYF

clone size: NA
D gene: NA
J gene: TRBJ2-7
V gene: TRBV27
CDR3 DNA: TGTGCCAGCAGTTTATGTCAGCCCGATACCTACGAGCAGTACTTC
CDR3 protein: CASSLCQPDTYEQYF

clone size: NA
D gene: TRBD1
J gene: TRBJ1-5
V gene: TRBV4-1
CDR3 DNA: TGCGCCAGCAGCACAGACGACAGGGGCAATCAGCCCCAGCATTTT
CDR3 protein: CASSTDDRGNQPQHF

clone size: NA
D gene: NA
J gene: TRBJ2-3
V gene: TRBV9
CDR3 DNA: TGTGCCAGCAGCCCAGACACAGATACGCAGTATTTT
CDR3 protein: CASSPDTDTQYF

clone size: once
D gene: NA
J gene: TRBJ1-1
V gene: TRBV10-3
CDR3 DNA: TGTGCCATCAGTGCCCGTGCCCCGGACAGATATAACACTGAAGCTTTCTTT
CDR3 protein: CAISARAPDRYNTEAFF

clone size: NA
D gene: TRBD1
J gene: TRBJ1-2
V gene: TRBV5-1
CDR3 DNA: TGCGCCAGCAGCCCGCGGACAGGGGCCTATGGCTACACCTTC
CDR3 protein: CASSPRTGAYGYTF

clone size: NA
D gene: TRBD2
J gene: TRBJ2-3
V gene: TRBV11-3
CDR3 DNA: TGTGCCAGCAGCTCCTCGGGGGGGGCAGATACGCAGTATTTT
CDR3 protein: CASSSSGGADTQYF

clone size: once
D gene: TRBD1
J gene: TRBJ1-2
V gene: TRBV28
CDR3 DNA: TGTGCCAGCAGTTCTTACAGGGGTGGTAACTATGGCTACACCTTC
CDR3 protein: CASSSYRGGNYGYTF

clone size: NA
D gene: NA
J gene: TRBJ2-3
V gene: TRBV11-2
CDR3 DNA: TGTGCCAGCAGCGAGGGAACTAGCACAGATACGCAGTATTTT
CDR3 protein: CASSEGTSTDTQYF

clone size: NA
D gene: TRBD1
J gene: TRBJ1-2
V gene: TRBV29-1
CDR3 DNA: TGCAGCGTTGATCTAGGGGGCGGTGGCTACACCTTC
CDR3 protein: CSVDLGGGGYTF

clone size: NA
D gene: TRBD2
J gene: TRBJ2-3
V gene: TRBV6-5
CDR3 DNA: TGTGCCAGCAGTCCAGCGGGAGCGGTAACAGATACGCAGTATTTT
CDR3 protein: CASSPAGAVTDTQYF

clone size: NA
D gene: TRBD1
J gene: TRBJ2-7
V gene: TRBV4-3
CDR3 DNA: TGCGCCAGCAGCCAAGAACAGGGGAGCTACGAGCAGTACTTC
CDR3 protein: CASSQEQGSYEQYF

clone size: NA
D gene: NA
J gene: TRBJ2-7
V gene: TRBV7-8
CDR3 DNA: TGTGCCAGCAGCGAACGACAATTTAGCTCCTACGAGCAGTACTTC
CDR3 protein: CASSERQFSSYEQYF

clone size: NA
D gene: NA
J gene: TRBJ2-3
V gene: TRBV6-5
CDR3 DNA: TGTGCCAGCAGTCCAGGGAGCTTTCGCACAGATACGCAGTATTTT
CDR3 protein: CASSPGSFRTDTQYF

clone size: NA
D gene: NA
J gene: TRBJ2-5
V gene: TRBV28
CDR3 DNA: TGTGCCAGCAGTTTGGACAGCGGAGACCGGCAAGAGACCCAGTACTTC
CDR3 protein: CASSLDSGDRQETQYF

clone size: once
D gene: NA
J gene: TRBJ2-1
V gene: TRBV29-1
CDR3 DNA: TGCAGCGTTGAGAACGACACCTACAATGAGCAGTTCTTC
CDR3 protein: CSVENDTYNEQFF

clone size: NA
D gene: NA
J gene: TRBJ1-6
V gene: TRBV28
CDR3 DNA: TGTGCCAGCAGTTTAGGACCGATTCATTCACCCCTCCACTTT
CDR3 protein: CASSLGPIHSPLHF

clone size: NA
D gene: NA
J gene: TRBJ2-7
V gene: TRBV29-1
CDR3 DNA: TGCAGCGCGTTAGGCTACGAGCAGTACTTC
CDR3 protein: CSALGYEQYF

clone size: NA
D gene: NA
J gene: TRBJ2-7
V gene: TRBV2
CDR3 DNA: TGTGCCAGCAGTGAAGATGGGGGATCAACCTACGAGCAGTACTTC
CDR3 protein: CASSEDGGSTYEQYF

clone size: NA
D gene: NA
J gene: TRBJ1-2
V gene: TRBV4-1
CDR3 DNA: TGCGCCAGCAGCCCTCCGGGGGGCGGCGGCTACACCTTC
CDR3 protein: CASSPPGGGGYTF

clone size: NA
D gene: NA
J gene: TRBJ2-5
V gene: TRBV2
CDR3 DNA: TGTGCCAGCAGCCCACTTCTGGGGCAGGGCCAAGAGACCCAGTACTTC
CDR3 protein: CASSPLLGQGQETQYF

clone size: NA
D gene: NA
J gene: TRBJ2-1
V gene: TRBV7-2
CDR3 DNA: TGTGCCAGCAGCTACCTCAATAATGAGCAGTTCTTC
CDR3 protein: CASSYLNNEQFF

clone size: NA
D gene: TRBD1
J gene: TRBJ2-5
V gene: TRBV9
CDR3 DNA: TGTGCCAGCAGCCCGAGAGGACAGGGCTATGAGACCCAGTACTTC
CDR3 protein: CASSPRGQGYETQYF

clone size: NA
D gene: NA
J gene: TRBJ2-2
V gene: TRBV4-3
CDR3 DNA: TGCGCCAGCAGCCAAGATAGCGCGGGGGCTAGGGGGGAGCTGTTTTTT
CDR3 protein: CASSQDSAGARGELFF

clone size: NA
D gene: NA
J gene: TRBJ2-7
V gene: TRBV29-1
CDR3 DNA: TGCAGCGGCTTGACAGGTCATTCCTACGAGCAGTACTTC
CDR3 protein: CSGLTGHSYEQYF

clone size: NA
D gene: NA
J gene: TRBJ2-1
V gene: TRBV7-3
CDR3 DNA: TGTGCCAGCAGCTTAACCGGTTCGACATCGAATATATACAATGAGCAGTTCTTC
CDR3 protein: CASSLTGSTSNIYNEQFF

clone size: NA
D gene: TRBD2
J gene: TRBJ2-7
V gene: TRBV13
CDR3 DNA: TGTGCCAGCAGACGACTAGCGGGGCCGAGCTCCTACGAGCAGTACTTC
CDR3 protein: CASRRLAGPSSYEQYF

clone size: NA
D gene: NA
J gene: TRBJ1-1
V gene: TRBV29-1
CDR3 DNA: TGCAGCGCTGCGGGGGGAGAGGGGCGGGTGAACACTGAAGCTTTCTTT
CDR3 protein: CSAAGGEGRVNTEAFF

clone size: NA
D gene: NA
J gene: TRBJ1-2
V gene: TRBV4-1
CDR3 DNA: TGCGCCAGCAGCGGTGGCTTGCTCGATGGGTATGGCTACACCTTC
CDR3 protein: CASSGGLLDGYGYTF

clone size: NA
D gene: NA
J gene: TRBJ2-6
V gene: TRBV9
CDR3 DNA: TGTGCCAGCAGCCCCTGGGGCTCTGGGGCCAACGTCCTGACTTTC
CDR3 protein: CASSPWGSGANVLTF

clone size: NA
D gene: TRBD2
J gene: TRBJ2-1
V gene: TRBV30
CDR3 DNA: TGTGCCTGGAGCCCATGGCGGGAGGGCCGCGATGAGCAGTTCTTC
CDR3 protein: CAWSPWREGRDEQFF

clone size: NA
D gene: NA
J gene: TRBJ1-3
V gene: TRBV7-2
CDR3 DNA: TGTGCCAGCAGCTTATCATTGGGGTACACCATATATTTT
CDR3 protein: CASSLSLGYTIYF

clone size: NA
D gene: NA
J gene: TRBJ2-7
V gene: TRBV30
CDR3 DNA: TGTGCCTGGAGTGTTTCGCAGTCCTACGAGCAGTACTTC
CDR3 protein: CAWSVSQSYEQYF

clone size: NA
D gene: TRBD1
J gene: TRBJ2-2
V gene: TRBV4-3
CDR3 DNA: TGCGCCAGCAGCTCCCCCACAGGGGGCGGTGACACCGGGGAGCTGTTTTTT
CDR3 protein: CASSSPTGGGDTGELFF

clone size: NA
D gene: TRBD1
J gene: TRBJ2-1
V gene: TRBV6-5
CDR3 DNA: TGTGCCAGCAGTCCTACCGTGACAGGGGATGAGCAGTTCTTC
CDR3 protein: CASSPTVTGDEQFF

clone size: NA
D gene: TRBD1
J gene: TRBJ1-1
V gene: TRBV27
CDR3 DNA: TGTGCCAGCAGTCTCGGGACAGGGGGCCCCCTGGGCACTGAAGCTTTCTTT
CDR3 protein: CASSLGTGGPLGTEAFF

clone size: NA
D gene: TRBD1
J gene: TRBJ2-1
V gene: TRBV4-1
CDR3 DNA: TGCGCCAGCAGCCTGCCGGGACAGTCCTACAATGAGCAGTTCTTC
CDR3 protein: CASSLPGQSYNEQFF

clone size: NA
D gene: TRBD1
J gene: TRBJ1-2
V gene: TRBV6-1
CDR3 DNA: TGTGCCAGCAGTCCAGGGGGAGCCGACTATGGCTACACCTTC
CDR3 protein: CASSPGGADYGYTF

clone size: NA
D gene: TRBD1
J gene: TRBJ1-1
V gene: TRBV10-3
CDR3 DNA: TGTGCCATCAGTGGGAAGGAGGGACAGGGTTACACTGAAGCTTTCTTT
CDR3 protein: CAISGKEGQGYTEAFF

clone size: NA
D gene: NA
J gene: TRBJ1-4
V gene: TRBV10-3
CDR3 DNA: TGTGCCATCAGTGGAGGTACACTGATTAATGAAAAACTGTTTTTT
CDR3 protein: CAISGGTLINEKLFF

clone size: NA
D gene: TRBD1
J gene: TRBJ2-2
V gene: TRBV13
CDR3 DNA: TGTGCCAGCAGCCTTGGCAGGGGGCGATTCAGGGAGCTGTTTTTT
CDR3 protein: CASSLGRGRFRELFF

clone size: NA
D gene: NA
J gene: TRBJ2-7
V gene: TRBV27
CDR3 DNA: TGTGCCAGCAGTCCACAGGACGGTACCTACGAGCAGTACTTC
CDR3 protein: CASSPQDGTYEQYF

clone size: NA
D gene: TRBD1
J gene: TRBJ2-7
V gene: TRBV11-2
CDR3 DNA: TGTGCCAGCAGCCCCCCCCAGGGACAGGGGGCCTACGAGCAGTACTTC
CDR3 protein: CASSPPQGQGAYEQYF

clone size: NA
D gene: TRBD2
J gene: TRBJ2-1
V gene: TRBV5-4
CDR3 DNA: TGTGCCAGCAGCTTTAACGGACTAGCGGGAGGATATAGGAGTAAGTTCTTC
CDR3 protein: CASSFNGLAGGYRSKFF

clone size: NA
D gene: TRBD1
J gene: TRBJ2-7
V gene: TRBV28
CDR3 DNA: TGTGCCAGCAGTGTGACAGGGTTCGTTGCCTACGAGCAGTACTTC
CDR3 protein: CASSVTGFVAYEQYF

clone size: NA
D gene: NA
J gene: TRBJ2-1
V gene: TRBV9
CDR3 DNA: TGTGCCAGCAGCGTACTTCTAGGCCATGAGCAGTTCTTC
CDR3 protein: CASSVLLGHEQFF

clone size: NA
D gene: TRBD2
J gene: TRBJ2-5
V gene: TRBV13
CDR3 DNA: TGTGCCAGCAGCGACGGTGGGGAGACTAGCGGGAGAGGAGAGACCCAGTACTTC
CDR3 protein: CASSDGGETSGRGETQYF

clone size: NA
D gene: TRBD2
J gene: TRBJ2-7
V gene: TRBV7-9
CDR3 DNA: TGTGCCAGCAGCTCTAGCGGGAACGACGAGCAGTACTTC
CDR3 protein: CASSSSGNDEQYF

clone size: NA
D gene: TRBD2
J gene: TRBJ2-7
V gene: TRBV9
CDR3 DNA: TGTGCCAGCAGCGGGACTAGCTACGAGCAGTACTTC
CDR3 protein: CASSGTSYEQYF

clone size: NA
D gene: TRBD2
J gene: TRBJ2-1
V gene: TRBV27
CDR3 DNA: TGTGCCAGCACCCAGACTAGCGGGATTCCCTACAATGAGCAGTTCTTC
CDR3 protein: CASTQTSGIPYNEQFF

clone size: NA
D gene: TRBD2
J gene: TRBJ2-1
V gene: TRBV7-8
CDR3 DNA: TGTGCCAGCCTTGAGCGGGAGAATCCACCGCAGTTCTTC
CDR3 protein: CASLERENPPQFF

clone size: few
D gene: NA
J gene: TRBJ2-5
V gene: TRBV11-2
CDR3 DNA: TGTGCCAGCAGCTTAGGTGCAGGGGACCAGTACTTC
CDR3 protein: CASSLGAGDQYF

clone size: NA
D gene: NA
J gene: TRBJ2-7
V gene: TRBV4-3
CDR3 DNA: TGCGCCAGCAGCCAAGATAGGGGGGCCTACGAGCAGTACTTC
CDR3 protein: CASSQDRGAYEQYF

clone size: NA
D gene: TRBD2
J gene: TRBJ2-3
V gene: TRBV7-3
CDR3 DNA: TGTGCCAGCAGCCTAAAAGCGGGAGCCGGAGATACGCAGTATTTT
CDR3 protein: CASSLKAGAGDTQYF

clone size: NA
D gene: NA
J gene: TRBJ1-3
V gene: TRBV9
CDR3 DNA: TGTGCCAGCAGCGTAGGGGGAGGATCCGGAAACACCATATATTTT
CDR3 protein: CASSVGGGSGNTIYF

clone size: NA
D gene: NA
J gene: TRBJ2-7
V gene: TRBV4-3
CDR3 DNA: TGCGCCAGCAGCCAAGAAGCCAGCTACGAGCAGTACTTC
CDR3 protein: CASSQEASYEQYF

clone size: NA
D gene: TRBD2
J gene: TRBJ2-3
V gene: TRBV10-3
CDR3 DNA: TGTGCCGCAAGACTAGCGGGATTCACAGATACGCAGTATTTT
CDR3 protein: CAARLAGFTDTQYF

clone size: NA
D gene: NA
J gene: TRBJ2-1
V gene: TRBV4-1
CDR3 DNA: TGCGCCAGCAGCCAACCCGGGGCGCCGCCCTACAATGAGCAGTTCTTC
CDR3 protein: CASSQPGAPPYNEQFF